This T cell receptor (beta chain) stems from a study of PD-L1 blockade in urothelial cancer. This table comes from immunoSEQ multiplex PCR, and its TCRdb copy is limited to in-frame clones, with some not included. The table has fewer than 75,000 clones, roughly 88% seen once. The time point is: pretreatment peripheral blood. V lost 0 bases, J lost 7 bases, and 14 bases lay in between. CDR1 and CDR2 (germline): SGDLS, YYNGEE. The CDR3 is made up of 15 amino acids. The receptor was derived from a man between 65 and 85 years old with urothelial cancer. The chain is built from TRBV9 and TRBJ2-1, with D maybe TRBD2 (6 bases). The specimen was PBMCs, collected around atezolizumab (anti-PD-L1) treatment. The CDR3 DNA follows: TGTGCCAGCAGCGTAGTGGGGGGAATTAGTAATGAGCAGTTCTTC. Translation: CASSVVGGISNEQFF.